The T cell receptor beta chain described here comes from a study of CD8+CD57+ T cells in acquired aplastic anemia. On the study more broadly: Sorted CD4+ and CD8+ cells gave an average of roughly 3.2 ug of DNA. Average CD4+ read depth in healthy donors was about 10.8 million reads.

CDR1 and CDR2 from the germline V gene are MNHNS and SASEGT. V was pared by 6 bases and J by 3 bases, with 11 bases between. This CDR3 has 13 amino acids. Whole-study findings and limits: A significant difference in CD8+ Simpson's diversity between patients and controls was not found. Patients and controls turned out to have approximately 29 CD8+ CDR3 sequences in common.

This clonotype has a count of ten or more. The antigen is not known. Profiles of TCR beta VDJ and CDR3 were generated from a genomic DNA template. TCRdb reanalysed the reads using MiXCR and keeps one entry per CDR3 protein. Of some 200,000 distinct CDR3 sequences listed, roughly 35% are singletons. The TCR comes from a human donor in good health, serving as a control. The sequenced sample consisted of sorted CD4+, CD8+, or CD8+CD57+ T cells (not recorded which) from PBMCs. The V gene is TRBV6-1, the J gene TRBJ1-2, with D tentatively TRBD1 (6 bases). CDR3: CASRPTGYYGYTF. CDR3 DNA: TGTGCCAGCAGGCCCACAGGGTACTATGGCTACACCTTC.